This entry is about one TCR beta chain. Antigen: not known. Constant-region reverse primers amplified full-length variable regions, followed by semi-nested Nested Universal Primer A PCR. One entry per CDR3 protein, called by TCRdb with MiXCR from the 5' RACE reads. The sample records 35,000 to 50,000 distinct CDR3 sequences, 22% being singletons. Study-wide results and caveats: Tumor Treg TCRs overlapped most with tumor naive CD4+ cells.

Treg sorting used a CD4+CD25+CD127-/low gate. The V segment lost 5 bases and the J segment 5 bases; nucleotides outside the gene matches: 6. The CDR3 has 16 residues. Germline CDR1 and CDR2: KGHDR and SFDVKD. The gene calls are TRBV24-1 and TRBJ2-1; TRBD2 matches 12 bases. The clonotype comes from a female donor with breast cancer. The sequencing sample was made of Tregs sorted from a lymph node. The CDR3 reads CATSAPGLAGDNEQFF. CDR3 bases: TGTGCCACCAGTGCCCCGGGACTAGCGGGTGACAATGAGCAGTTCTTC.